The clone carrying this TCR beta chain was observed many times. Its specificity is unknown. At the time of active disease, bone marrow was collected from every patient. The sample belongs to a study of read filtering for tumor transcriptome and immune sequencing. Study context: About 8 patients were R-ISS I, approximately 15 were R-ISS II, 6 or 7 were R-ISS III. After DNase treatment, RNA was made into whole-transcriptome libraries. General study results and limits: Dropping single-read clonotypes raised IR-seq and RNA-seq shared-clonotype correlation.

The library was built from about 400 ng RNA with molecular barcoded adaptors for alpha/delta and beta/gamma chains. Each CDR3 protein is one row after TCRdb ran MiXCR on the reads. The sample includes about 130,000 distinct CDR3 sequences, approximately 12% of them seen just once. This receptor was taken from a donor over 35 with multiple myeloma. The sequenced sample was a population of CD138-negative cells sorted from bone marrow.

CDR3: CASSPLTGMNTEAFF. Here the CDR3 DNA reads TGTGCCAGCAGCCCACTGACAGGGATGAACACTGAAGCTTTCTTT. J is TRBJ1-1 and V is TRBV7-2; 7 bases map to TRBD1. The V segment lost 5 bases and the J segment 0 bases; nucleotides outside the gene matches: 6. CDR1 SGHTA and CDR2 FQGNSA come from the germline V gene. The CDR3 covers 15 residues. The full variable domain, rest sourced from reference TRBV7-2 and TRBJ1-1, is GAGVSQSPSNKVTEKGKDVELRCDPISGHTALYWYRQSLGQGLEFLIYFQGNSAPDKSGLPSDRFSAERTGGSVSTLTIQRTQQEDSAVYLCASSPLTGMNTEAFFGQGTRLTVV.